One and the same sample provided the 18 T cell receptor beta chains below, sequenced in a study of shared clonotypes between healthy human individuals. The assay was immunoSEQ multiplex PCR, and TCRdb's table has in-frame clones only and misses some. Altogether 1 million to 1.3 million clones are present, approximately 78% being singletons, with the ten largest covering 0.55% to 0.7%. Sequencing was carried out using memory CD4+ T cells from PBMCs. Subset defined: CD45RA-negative fraction. The receptors were sampled from a man in his late teens or twenties in good health. Some clones in this sample may be carry-over from other donors' samples.

The chain combines TRBV7-2 with TRBJ2-3; D may correspond to TRBD1 or TRBD2 (5 bases each). Per germline, CDR1 SGHTA and CDR2 FQGNSA. V was cut by 7 bases and J by 0 bases, with 23 bases left in between. This CDR3 is built from 18 residues. The DNA for the CDR3 is TGTGCCAGCACCCTAGGGGCGGGTGGGGTCAGAAGCACAGATACGCAGTATTTT. Amino acids: CASTLGAGGVRSTDTQYF.

This clone was seen ten or more times. The V and J genes are TRBV18 and TRBJ2-5; D is unclear. From germline, CDR1 is KGHSH and CDR2 LQKENI. Trimming removed 4 bases from V and 5 bases from J, with 5 bases in between. The CDR3 spans 11 residues. The CDR3 bases are TGTGCCAGCTCACTTAGTGAGACCCAGTACTTC. Amino acids: CASSLSETQYF.

A remark on this clone: This may stem from a read error, because a much larger clone lies one nucleotide away. Other DNA variants within this sample encode the same CDR3. J is TRBJ2-3 and V is TRBV27; no clear D. Germline V CDR1 and CDR2: MNHEY, SMNVEV (reference sequence). This CDR3 has 13 residues. CDR3 amino acids: CASSPSVSHTQYF. CDR3 coding DNA: TGTGCCAGCAGTCCCTCCGTCAGTCATACACAGTATTTT.

The chain combines TRBV28 with TRBJ1-1; a weak D match, TRBD1 (5 bases). Germline-derived CDR1 and CDR2 are MDHEN and SYDVKM. The germline V and J ends were trimmed by 6 bases and 3 bases, with 14 bases remaining between them. There are 14 residues in the CDR3. CDR3 nucleotide sequence: TGTGCCAGCAGGGACCGAGCGGGGGACACTGAAGCTTTCTTT. This gives the protein CASRDRAGDTEAFF.

The CDR3 spells CASSRARSTGYEQYF. In nucleotides, the CDR3 is TGTGCCAGCAGCCGTGCACGATCCACTGGGTACGAGCAGTACTTC. V gene TRBV7-2 combines with J gene TRBJ2-7, with D unclear. V was clipped by 5 bases and J by 4 bases, with 18 bases between them. The CDR3 is 15 residues long. Per the germline V gene, CDR1 is SGHTA and CDR2 is FQGNSA.

V gene TRBV2 combines with J gene TRBJ1-2; TRBD1 matches 7 bases. The CDR3 has 13 amino acids. V dropped 7 bases and J dropped 3; count of bases not matched to a gene: 5. Germline V gene data show CDR1 as SNHLY and CDR2 as FYNNEI. The CDR3 region is CASKNQGDYGYTF. In DNA, the CDR3 is TGTGCCAGCAAAAACCAGGGGGACTATGGCTACACCTTC. Using reference TRBV2 and TRBJ1-2 for the parts outside the CDR3, the full variable domain is EPEVTQTPSHQVTQMGQEVILRCVPISNHLYFYWYRQILGQKVEFLVSFYNNEISEKSEIFDDQFSVERPDGSNFTLKIRSTKLEDSAMYFCASKNQGDYGYTFGSGTRLTVV.

This clone was seen a single time. The sample contains more than one DNA sequence encoding this CDR3. The chain has TRBV30 and TRBJ2-1; the D is unclear. The CDR3 totals 11 residues. The germline CDR1 and CDR2 sequences are GTSNPN and SVGIG (reference sequence). V shed 4 bases and J shed 1 base, with 2 bases lying between them. The CDR3: CAWTSYNEQFF. CDR3 sequence (DNA): TGTGCCTGGACATCCTACAATGAGCAGTTCTTC.

This clone was recorded only once. This chain links TRBV2 with TRBJ2-7, with a possible D match to TRBD1 (5 bases). This CDR3 is 13 amino acids long. Trimming shortened V by 10 bases and J by 0 bases, and 13 bases separated the two germline ends. Germline V gene data show CDR1 as SNHLY and CDR2 as FYNNEI. In DNA, the CDR3 is TGTGCCACATTACAGGATAACTCCTACGAGCAGTACTTC. Amino acids: CATLQDNSYEQYF.

The genes are TRBV9 and TRBJ2-5, with unresolved D. Germline V gives CDR1 SGDLS, CDR2 YYNGEE. This CDR3 has 12 amino acids. V gave up 4 bases and J gave up 5 bases, with 9 bases separating them. The DNA for the CDR3 is TGTGCCAGCAGCTTCCAGGATGAGACCCAGTACTTC. It specifies CASSFQDETQYF.

CDR3 amino acids: CASSSDRTSGNTIYF. The CDR3 DNA follows: TGTGCCAGCAGCTCGGACAGGACCTCTGGAAACACCATATATTTT. The chain joins TRBV5-6 to TRBJ1-3, with 7 positions matching TRBD1. Germline V gives CDR1 SGHDT, CDR2 YYEEEE. The CDR3 is made up of 15 amino acids. V lost 3 bases and J lost 0; bases outside the gene matches: 3.

V gene TRBV6-6 combines with J gene TRBJ1-1; D not resolved. From germline, CDR1 is MNHNY and CDR2 SVGAGI (reference sequence). Trimming cost V 0 bases and J 7 bases, with 6 bases left between them. This CDR3 spans 12 amino acids. CDR3 nucleotides: TGTGCCAGCAGTTACTCGGCAGTTGAAGCTTTCTTT. The encoded protein is CASSYSAVEAFF.

V gene TRBV27 combines with J gene TRBJ2-1; 7 bases map to TRBD1. CDR1 and CDR2 from the germline V gene are MNHEY and SMNVEV (reference sequence). J was trimmed by 4 bases and V by 8 bases; bases with no gene match: 17. The length of the CDR3 is 17 residues. CDR3 nucleotide sequence: TGTGCCAGCTCTCTTATTGCCTTGGGACAGAGATACAATGAGCAGTTCTTC. Translation: CASSLIALGQRYNEQFF.

This clone came up a few times. The chain has TRBV28 and TRBJ1-2; possible D gene TRBD1, 5 bases. The CDR3 loop spans 13 amino acids. Trimming stripped 5 bases from V and 5 bases from J, with 12 bases between. Germline CDR1 and CDR2: MDHEN and SYDVKM. The CDR3 spells CASSPSDRYGYTF. CDR3 in DNA: TGTGCCAGCAGTCCCAGCGACAGATATGGCTACACCTTC.

This sequence joins TRBV4-2 and TRBJ2-3; 11 nucleotides align to TRBD2. V dropped 1 base and J dropped 8; count of bases not matched to a gene: 2. The germline V gene encodes CDR1 LGHNA and CDR2 YNFKEQ. There are 14 residues in the CDR3. Here the CDR3 reads CASSQGLAGGTQYF. Here the CDR3 DNA reads TGTGCCAGCAGCCAAGGTCTAGCGGGAGGTACGCAGTATTTT.

The count of this clone is one. The chain combines TRBV18 with TRBJ1-1; D remains unclear. The V end was cut by 6 bases, the J end by 7 bases, with 12 bases between. From germline, CDR1 is KGHSH and CDR2 LQKENI. The CDR3 is 12 amino acids. As DNA, the CDR3 is TGTGCCAGCTCCCCCTCCGGCCGTGAAGCTTTCTTT. Amino acid sequence: CASSPSGREAFF.

The chain combines TRBV29-1 with TRBJ1-1; a weak D match, TRBD1 (6 bases). Germline V CDR1 and CDR2: SQVTM, ANQGSEA. The CDR3 spans 11 residues. Trimming shortened V by 6 bases and J by 4 bases, and 9 bases separated the two germline ends. The CDR3 loop is CSVWDITEAFF. CDR3 sequence (DNA): TGCAGCGTGTGGGACATCACTGAAGCTTTCTTT.

CDR3 sequence (DNA): TGTGCCAGTAGTCCTCCGGGACAGGGGTACCAGCCCCAGCATTTT. Translating gives CASSPPGQGYQPQHF. The chain uses TRBV19 and TRBJ1-5; 10 nucleotides agree with TRBD1. The CDR3 length is 15 residues. Germline trimming cut 5 bases from V and 7 bases from J; bases unmatched to any gene: 8. Germline V gene data show CDR1 as LNHDA and CDR2 as SQIVND (reference sequence).

Notes on this clone: In the same sample, other DNA sequences code for this CDR3. The gene calls are TRBV20-1 and TRBJ2-7, with TRBD1 as a possible D gene (5 bases). The germline V gene has CDR1 DFQATT and CDR2 SNEGSKA (reference sequence). CDR3 length: 11 amino acids. The V and J ends lost 5 bases and 2 bases respectively, with 7 bases between them. The CDR3 is CSASRAYEQYF. The CDR3, as DNA: TGCAGTGCTTCCAGGGCCTACGAGCAGTACTTC.